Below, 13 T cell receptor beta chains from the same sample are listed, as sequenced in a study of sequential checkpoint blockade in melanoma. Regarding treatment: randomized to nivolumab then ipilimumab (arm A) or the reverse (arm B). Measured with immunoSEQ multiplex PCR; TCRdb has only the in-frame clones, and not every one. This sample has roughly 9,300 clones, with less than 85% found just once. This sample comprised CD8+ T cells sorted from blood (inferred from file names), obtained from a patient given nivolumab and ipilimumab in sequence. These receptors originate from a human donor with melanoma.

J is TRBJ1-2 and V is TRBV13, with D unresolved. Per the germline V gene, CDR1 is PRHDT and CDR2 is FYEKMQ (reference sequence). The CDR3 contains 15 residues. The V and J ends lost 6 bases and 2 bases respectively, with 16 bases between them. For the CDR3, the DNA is TGTGCCAGCAGACTACGGGGTCTCCCCAACTATGGCTACACCTTC. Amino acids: CASRLRGLPNYGYTF.

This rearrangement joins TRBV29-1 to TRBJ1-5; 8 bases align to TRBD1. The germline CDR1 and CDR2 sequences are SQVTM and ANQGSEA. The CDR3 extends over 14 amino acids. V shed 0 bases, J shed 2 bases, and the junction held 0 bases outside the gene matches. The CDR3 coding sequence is TGCAGCGTTGAAGAGACAGGGGGCAATCAGCCCCAGCATTTT. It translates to CSVEETGGNQPQHF.

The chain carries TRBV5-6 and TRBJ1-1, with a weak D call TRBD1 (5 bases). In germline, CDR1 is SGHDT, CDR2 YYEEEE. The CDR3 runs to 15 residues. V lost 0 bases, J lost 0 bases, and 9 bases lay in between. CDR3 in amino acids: CASSLDRGLNTEAFF. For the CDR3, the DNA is TGTGCCAGCAGCTTGGATCGGGGGTTGAACACTGAAGCTTTCTTT.

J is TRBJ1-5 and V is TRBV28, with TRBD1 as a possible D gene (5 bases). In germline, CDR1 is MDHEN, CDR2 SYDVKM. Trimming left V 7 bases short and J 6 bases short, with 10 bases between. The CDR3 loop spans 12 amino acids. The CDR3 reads CASTGAIQPQHF. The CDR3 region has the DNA TGTGCCAGCACTGGGGCCATTCAGCCCCAGCATTTT.

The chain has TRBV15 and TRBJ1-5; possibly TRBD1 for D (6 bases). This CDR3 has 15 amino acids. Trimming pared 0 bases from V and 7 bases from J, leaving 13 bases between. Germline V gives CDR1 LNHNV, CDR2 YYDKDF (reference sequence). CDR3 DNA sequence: TGTGCCACCAGCAGAGAGGGTGGGGGCCACCAGCCCCAGCATTTT. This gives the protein CATSREGGGHQPQHF.

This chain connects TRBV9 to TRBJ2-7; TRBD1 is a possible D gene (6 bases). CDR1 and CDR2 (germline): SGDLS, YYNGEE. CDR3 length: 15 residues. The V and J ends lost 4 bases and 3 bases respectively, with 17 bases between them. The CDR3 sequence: CASSLTGSRIYEQYF. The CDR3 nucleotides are TGTGCCAGCAGCTTAACAGGGAGCCGAATCTACGAGCAGTACTTC.

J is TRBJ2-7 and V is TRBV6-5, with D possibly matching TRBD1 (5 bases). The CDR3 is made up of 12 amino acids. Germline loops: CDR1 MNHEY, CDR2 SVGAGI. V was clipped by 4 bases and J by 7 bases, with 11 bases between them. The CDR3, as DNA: TGTGCCAGCAGTTTATCAGGGTTTGAGCAGTACTTC. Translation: CASSLSGFEQYF.

This CDR3 reads CASSPSTASGEKLFF. DNA for the CDR3: TGTGCCAGCAGCCCGTCGACAGCGAGCGGGGAAAAACTGTTTTTT. The gene calls are TRBV7-8 and TRBJ1-4; weak D call: TRBD1 (5 bases). Trimming shortened V by 5 bases and J by 8 bases, and 18 bases separated the two germline ends. CDR1 SGHVS and CDR2 FQNEAQ come from the germline V gene. CDR3 length equals 15 residues.

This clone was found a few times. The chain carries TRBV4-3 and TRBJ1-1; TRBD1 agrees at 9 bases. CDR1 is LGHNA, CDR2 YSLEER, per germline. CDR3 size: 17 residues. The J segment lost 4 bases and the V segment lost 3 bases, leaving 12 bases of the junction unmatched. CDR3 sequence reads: CASSQGTWTGAGTEAFF. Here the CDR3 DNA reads TGCGCCAGCAGCCAGGGAACCTGGACAGGGGCGGGCACTGAAGCTTTCTTT.

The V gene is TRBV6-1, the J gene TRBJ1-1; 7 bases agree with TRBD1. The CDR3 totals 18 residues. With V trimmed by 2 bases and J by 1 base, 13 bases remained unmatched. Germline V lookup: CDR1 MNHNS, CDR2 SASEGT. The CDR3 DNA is TGTGCCAGCAGTGAACGGGGGACAGTCCTGAAGGGGAACACTGAAGCTTTCTTT. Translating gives CASSERGTVLKGNTEAFF.

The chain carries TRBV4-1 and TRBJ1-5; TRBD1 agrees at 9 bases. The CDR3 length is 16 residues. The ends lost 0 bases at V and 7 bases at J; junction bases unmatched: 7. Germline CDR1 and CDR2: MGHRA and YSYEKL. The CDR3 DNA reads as TGCGCCAGCAGCCAAGACCCTACAGGGGGCGGCCAGCCCCAGCATTTT. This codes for CASSQDPTGGGQPQHF.

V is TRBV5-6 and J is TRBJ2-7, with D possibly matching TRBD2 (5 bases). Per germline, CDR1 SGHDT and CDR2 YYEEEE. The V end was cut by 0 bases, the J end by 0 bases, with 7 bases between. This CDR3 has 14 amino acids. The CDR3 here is CASSLGGDSYEQYF. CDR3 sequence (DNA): TGTGCCAGCAGCTTGGGGGGAGACTCCTACGAGCAGTACTTC. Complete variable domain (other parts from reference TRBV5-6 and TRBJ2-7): DAGVTQSPTHLIKTRGQQVTLRCSPKSGHDTVSWYQQALGQGPQFIFQYYEEEERQRGNFPDRFSGHQFPNYSSELNVNALLLGDSALYLCASSLGGDSYEQYFGPGTRLTVT.

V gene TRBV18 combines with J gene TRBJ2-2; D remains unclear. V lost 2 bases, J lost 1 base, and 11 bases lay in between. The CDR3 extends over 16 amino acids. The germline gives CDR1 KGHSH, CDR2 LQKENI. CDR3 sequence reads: CASSPVGAENTGELFF. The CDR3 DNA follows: TGTGCCAGCTCACCAGTCGGAGCCGAGAACACCGGGGAGCTGTTTTTT.